The clone carrying this T cell receptor (beta chain) has a handful of counts. Its antigen is unidentified. The data were obtained in a study of CD8 T cells in ankylosing spondylitis. Study-level results: Relatively rare in peripheral blood, disease-linked clones were also CD8+. Matched synovial fluid from ankylosing spondylitis patients was reported to be enriched for disease-linked clones. A TCR beta motif of about 8 highly homologous variants seemed to mark ankylosing spondylitis blood. In the blood and synovial fluid of reactive arthritis, some motif variants had been previously reported.

Making the TCR beta libraries involved quantitative 5'-RACE with molecular barcodes. TCRdb processed the 5' RACE reads anew with MiXCR; each CDR3 protein has one entry. The table has around 220,000 distinct CDR3 sequences, roughly 18% seen once; the top ten hold about 42%. J gave up 8 bases and V 5 bases, and 12 bases lay outside the gene matches. Germline CDR1 reads MNHEY; CDR2 reads SVGEGT. CDR3 length: 16 residues. This receptor was taken from a male donor with ankylosing spondylitis. The sequenced material came from blood, either unsorted or a sorted T cell fraction (not recorded which). The V call is TRBV6-2 or TRBV6-3, the J call TRBJ2-1; TRBD2 agrees at 10 bases. The CDR3 is CASSPRLAGPGDEQFF. Here the CDR3 DNA reads TGTGCCAGCAGTCCCCGACTAGCGGGTCCGGGCGATGAGCAGTTCTTC.